Given below is one T cell receptor beta chain in context. Its antigen is as yet unknown. The source of the sample is a study of T cells in Graves' hyperthyroidism and ophthalmopathy. RNA transcripts were the template for amplifying TCR beta CDR3 regions. First-round RT-PCR of the TCR CDR3 relied on the HTBI primer set. TCRdb re-analysed the multiplex PCR reads in MiXCR, keeping a single row per CDR3 protein. The profile shows about half a million distinct CDR3 sequences, around 16% of them singletons. Regarding the study as a whole: Ophthalmopathy prediction by the model preceded onset by a median about 6 months.

The specimen sequenced was blood. This clonotype was sampled from a woman under 40 with Graves' ophthalmopathy.

CDR3 sequence: CASRTLGRGSEKLFF. CDR3 nucleotide sequence: TGTGCCAGCAGGACCTTAGGCAGGGGGAGTGAAAAACTGTTTTTT. The chain links TRBV28 to TRBJ1-4, with 7 bases aligning to TRBD1. J was trimmed by 7 bases and V by 6 bases; bases with no gene match: 11. Germline V CDR1 and CDR2: MDHEN, SYDVKM. This CDR3 has 15 amino acids.